One and the same sample provided the 7 T cell receptor beta chains below, sequenced in a study of blood T cells in healthy people across ages. Sample-barcoded 5' priming and a J-beta primer mix drove a second PCR of 7 to 11 cycles. One entry per CDR3 protein results from TCRdb running MiXCR on the 5' RACE reads. Of about 1.5 million distinct CDR3 sequences listed, less than 45% were seen once; the top ten hold around 4%. The material sequenced was blood. Source of these receptors: a woman under 30 in good health.

The rearrangement uses TRBV7-8 and TRBJ2-1; 16 bases are a match to TRBD2. CDR3 length equals 18 residues. Unmatched junction bases numbered 10, after V lost 2 bases and J lost 9 bases. Germline values: CDR1 SGHVS, CDR2 FQNEAQ. For the CDR3, the DNA is TGTGCCAGCAGCTTATCACACGGGACTAGCGGGAGGGTTGGTGAGCAGTTCTTC. Amino acids: CASSLSHGTSGRVGEQFF.

The chain uses TRBV3-1 and TRBJ1-1; no clear D gene. The V gene's germline CDR1 is LGHDT and CDR2 YNNKEL (reference sequence). This CDR3 is built from 13 residues. Trimming stripped 2 bases from V and 11 bases from J, with 15 bases between. The CDR3 region is CASSQTENGRAFF. DNA for the CDR3: TGTGCCAGCAGCCAAACGGAGAACGGGAGGGCTTTCTTT.

This chain uses TRBV24-1 with TRBJ2-5; 8 bases line up with TRBD1. This CDR3 region has 14 residues. Trimming removed 9 bases from V and 2 bases from J; junction bases left unmatched: 7. CDR1 and CDR2 (germline): KGHDR, SFDVKD. The CDR3 DNA reads TGTGCCACCGGCTCGGACAGGGAACAAGAGACCCAGTACTTC. It codes for CATGSDREQETQYF.

This sequence joins TRBV29-1 and TRBJ2-7; TRBD2 matches 10 bases. The CDR3 length is 15 residues. J was trimmed by 7 bases and V by 4 bases; bases with no gene match: 13. The germline V gene has CDR1 SQVTM and CDR2 ANQGSEA. The CDR3 nucleotides read TGCAGCGTTGGTTCTAGCGGGGGCTCCTACAATGAGCAGTACTTC. It encodes CSVGSSGGSYNEQYF.

The chain employs TRBV29-1 and TRBJ2-4, with TRBD1 as a possible D gene (6 bases). The J call is in doubt because the DNA end fits TRBJ2-7 better. CDR3 size: 13 residues. Germline V lookup: CDR1 SQVTM, CDR2 ANQGSEA. CDR3 protein: CSVESDRNYEQYF. The CDR3 region has the DNA TGCAGCGTTGAGTCCGACAGGAACTACGAGCAGTACTTC.

CDR3 nucleotide sequence: TGTGCCAGCAGTTGGGGTCGGACAGGCTATCAGCGGGGCTACACCTTC. Translated: CASSWGRTGYQRGYTF. The chain is built from TRBV5-5 and TRBJ1-2, with TRBD1 identical over 7 bases. In germline, CDR1 is SGHKS, CDR2 YYEKEE (reference sequence). The CDR3 covers 16 residues. Trimming took 5 bases from V and 8 from J; bases not matched to a gene: 18.

On this clonotype: This sequence may be a read error, since a much larger clone differs from it by one base. Likely a read error: the CDR3 ends without its conserved phenylalanine or tryptophan. The V gene is TRBV6-5, the J gene TRBJ2-5; D is ambiguous. The DNA matches TRBJ2-7 better at its end, which makes the J call doubtful. Germline V CDR1 and CDR2: MNHEY, SVGAGI. This CDR3 has 11 amino acids. CDR3 protein: CASRDVYEQYL. CDR3 coding DNA: TGTGCCAGCAGAGACGTCTACGAGCAGTACCTC.